The rows below give T cell receptor beta chains drawn from one sample of a study of T cell responses to AZD1222 COVID-19 vaccine. Using immunoSEQ multiplex PCR, the repertoire was profiled, and TCRdb retains in-frame clones only, with some absent. The table has roughly 120,000 clones, around 92% seen once. This sample comprised peripheral blood, obtained 28 days after the second AZD1222 dose. Every receptor here comes from an adult who received the AZD1222 COVID-19 vaccine. CDR3s leave out the opening cysteine and the closing phenylalanine or tryptophan. Where a row states a size, it is once, few, many or the class of an expanded clone; other rows omit it.

v_gene	j_gene	abundance	CDR3aa
TRBV6-1	TRBJ2-5	-	ASSEGQQETQY
TRBV19	TRBJ2-5	-	ASRMGGARETQY
TRBV29-1	TRBJ1-1	once	SDTENTEAF
TRBV5-6	TRBJ2-1	-	ASSLPAGRGANEQF
TRBV12-5	TRBJ1-1	-	ASGVGVGTEAF
TRBV2	TRBJ1-1	once	ASRAQNTEAF
TRBV7-2	TRBJ1-2	-	ASSQGRGWSGYT
TRBV18	TRBJ2-3	-	ASSPGSGTGTDTQY
TRBV5-1	TRBJ2-5	once	ASSWEVVTAHQETQY
TRBV2	TRBJ2-3	-	ASSELQFSTDTQY
TRBV3-1/TRBV3-2	TRBJ2-2	-	ASSSRDRGTGELF
TRBV13	TRBJ1-1	once	ASSLGGDTEAF
TRBV4-1	TRBJ2-7	-	ASSQDEGVGGWAYEQY
TRBV13	TRBJ1-2	-	ASSPRDRELYGYT
TRBV7-2	TRBJ2-3	-	ASSEYTADTQY
TRBV19	TRBJ2-3	-	ASSISGRVGDTQY
TRBV6-5	TRBJ2-7	-	ASSYVVGSYEQY
TRBV21-1	TRBJ1-1	-	TTNRGTEAF
TRBV24-1	TRBJ2-3	-	ATSDSGRERGTQY
TRBV7-9	TRBJ2-7	few	ASSLEGLIHWRSYEQY
TRBV6-5	TRBJ1-6	-	ASSSTGKVYNSPLH
TRBV28	TRBJ1-1	-	ASSRGQSNTEAF
TRBV4-2	TRBJ2-5	-	ASSPNAGGGETQY
TRBV7-2	TRBJ1-1	-	ASSLNRGSEAF
TRBV5-1	TRBJ2-5	-	ASSLGQGPETQY
TRBV27	TRBJ1-2	once	ASSGSGENGYT
TRBV14	TRBJ1-3	-	ASSPNLGSDTIY